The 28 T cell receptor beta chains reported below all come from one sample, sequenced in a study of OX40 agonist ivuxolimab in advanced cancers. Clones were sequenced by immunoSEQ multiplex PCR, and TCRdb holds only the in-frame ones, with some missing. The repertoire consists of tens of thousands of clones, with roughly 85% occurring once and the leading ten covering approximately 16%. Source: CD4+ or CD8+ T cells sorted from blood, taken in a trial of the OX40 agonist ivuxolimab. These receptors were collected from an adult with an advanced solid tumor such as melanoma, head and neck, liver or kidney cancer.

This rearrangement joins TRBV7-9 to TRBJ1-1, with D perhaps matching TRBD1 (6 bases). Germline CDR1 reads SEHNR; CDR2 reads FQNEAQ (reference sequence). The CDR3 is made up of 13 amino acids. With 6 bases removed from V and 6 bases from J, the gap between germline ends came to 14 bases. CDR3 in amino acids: CASRTEGGPEAFF. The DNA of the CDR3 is TGTGCCAGCAGGACAGAGGGGGGTCCTGAAGCTTTCTTT.

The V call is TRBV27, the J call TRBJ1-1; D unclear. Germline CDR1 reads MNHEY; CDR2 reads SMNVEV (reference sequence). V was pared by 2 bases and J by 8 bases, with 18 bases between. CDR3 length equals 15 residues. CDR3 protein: CASSLLRGAPTEAFF. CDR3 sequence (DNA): TGTGCCAGCAGTTTACTTCGAGGTGCTCCCACCGAAGCTTTCTTT.

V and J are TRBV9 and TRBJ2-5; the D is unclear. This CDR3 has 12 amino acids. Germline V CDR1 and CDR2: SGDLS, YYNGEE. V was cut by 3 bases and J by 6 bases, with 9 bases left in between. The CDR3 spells CASSDLAQTQYF. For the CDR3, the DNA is TGTGCCAGCAGCGACCTTGCCCAGACCCAGTACTTC.

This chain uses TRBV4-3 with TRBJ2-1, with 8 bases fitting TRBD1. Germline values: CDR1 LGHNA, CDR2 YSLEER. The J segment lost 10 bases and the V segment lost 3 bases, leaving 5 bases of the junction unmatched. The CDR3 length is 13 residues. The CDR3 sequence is CASSQGQAEEQFF. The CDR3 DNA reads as TGCGCCAGCAGCCAGGGACAGGCTGAGGAGCAGTTCTTC.

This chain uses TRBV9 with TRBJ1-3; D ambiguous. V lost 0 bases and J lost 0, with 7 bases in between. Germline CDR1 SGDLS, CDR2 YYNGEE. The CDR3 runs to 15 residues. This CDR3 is CASSVEGRSGNTIYF. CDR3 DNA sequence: TGTGCCAGCAGCGTAGAGGGTCGCTCTGGAAACACCATATATTTT. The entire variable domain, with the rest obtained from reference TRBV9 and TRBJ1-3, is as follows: DSGVTQTPKHLITATGQRVTLRCSPRSGDLSVYWYQQSLDQGLQFLIQYYNGEERAKGNILERFSAQQFPDLHSELNLSSLELGDSALYFCASSVEGRSGNTIYFGEGSWLTVV.

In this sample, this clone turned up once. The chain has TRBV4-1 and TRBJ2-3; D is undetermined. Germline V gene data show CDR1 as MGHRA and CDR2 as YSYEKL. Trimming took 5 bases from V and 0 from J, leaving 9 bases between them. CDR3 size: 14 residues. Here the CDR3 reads CASSTQHSTDTQYF. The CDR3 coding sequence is TGCGCCAGCAGCACTCAGCATAGCACAGATACGCAGTATTTT.

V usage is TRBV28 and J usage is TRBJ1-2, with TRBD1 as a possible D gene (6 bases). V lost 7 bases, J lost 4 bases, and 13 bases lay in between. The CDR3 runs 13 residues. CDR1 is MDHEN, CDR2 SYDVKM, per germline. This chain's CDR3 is CASIRRGGYGYTF. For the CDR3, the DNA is TGTGCCAGCATTCGCAGGGGTGGCTATGGCTACACCTTC.

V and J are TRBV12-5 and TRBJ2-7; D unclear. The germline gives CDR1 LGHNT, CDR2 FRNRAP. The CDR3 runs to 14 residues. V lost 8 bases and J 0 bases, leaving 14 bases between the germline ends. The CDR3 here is CASSVRESSYEQYF. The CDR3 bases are TGTGCTAGTAGCGTAAGGGAAAGCTCCTACGAGCAGTACTTC.

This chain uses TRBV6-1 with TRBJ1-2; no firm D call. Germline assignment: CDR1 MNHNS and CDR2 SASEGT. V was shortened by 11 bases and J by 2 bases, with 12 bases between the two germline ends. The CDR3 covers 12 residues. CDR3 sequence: CAHQTTNYGYTF. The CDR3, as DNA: TGTGCCCACCAGACCACAAACTATGGCTACACCTTC.

The CDR3 region is CASSQEDRDHEQYF. The CDR3 DNA follows: TGCGCCAGCAGCCAAGAGGACAGGGACCACGAGCAGTACTTC. The gene calls are TRBV4-3 and TRBJ2-7; TRBD1 matches at 8 bases. CDR3 size: 14 residues. The V gene end was trimmed by 0 bases and the J gene end by 5 bases; junction bases not matched to a gene: 3. Germline CDR1 LGHNA, CDR2 YSLEER.

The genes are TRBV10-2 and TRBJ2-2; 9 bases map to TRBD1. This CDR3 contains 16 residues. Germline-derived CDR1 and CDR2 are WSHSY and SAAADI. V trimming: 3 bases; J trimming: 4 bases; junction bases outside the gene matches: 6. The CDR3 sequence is CASSDGTGLSTGELFF. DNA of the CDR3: TGCGCCAGCAGTGATGGGACAGGGCTAAGCACCGGGGAGCTGTTTTTT.

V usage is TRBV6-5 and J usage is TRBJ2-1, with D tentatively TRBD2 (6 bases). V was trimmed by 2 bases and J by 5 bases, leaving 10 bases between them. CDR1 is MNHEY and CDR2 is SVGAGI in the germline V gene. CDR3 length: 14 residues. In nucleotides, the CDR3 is TGTGCCAGCAGTTACACGGGAGCCAACAATGAGCAGTTCTTC. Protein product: CASSYTGANNEQFF.

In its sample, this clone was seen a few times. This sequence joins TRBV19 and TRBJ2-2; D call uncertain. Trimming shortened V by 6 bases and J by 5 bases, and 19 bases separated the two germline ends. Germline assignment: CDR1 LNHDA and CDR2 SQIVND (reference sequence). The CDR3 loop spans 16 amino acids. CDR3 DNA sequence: TGTGCCAGTAGACCCTCCCTCCCTCGTGGAACCGGGGAGCTGTTTTTT. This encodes CASRPSLPRGTGELFF.

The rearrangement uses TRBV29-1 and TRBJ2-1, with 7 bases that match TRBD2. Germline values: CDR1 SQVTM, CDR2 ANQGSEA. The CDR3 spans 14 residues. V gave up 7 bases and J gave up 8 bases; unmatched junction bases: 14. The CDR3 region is CSATRDYPGDEQFF. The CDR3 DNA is TGCAGCGCGACCCGGGACTACCCGGGAGATGAGCAGTTCTTC.

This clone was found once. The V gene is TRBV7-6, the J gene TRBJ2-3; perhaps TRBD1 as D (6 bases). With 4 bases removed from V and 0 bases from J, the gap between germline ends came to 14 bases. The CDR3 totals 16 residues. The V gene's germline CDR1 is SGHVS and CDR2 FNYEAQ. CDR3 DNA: TGTGCCAGCAGCTCCAGACAGGAGAGTAGCACAGATACGCAGTATTTT. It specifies CASSSRQESSTDTQYF.

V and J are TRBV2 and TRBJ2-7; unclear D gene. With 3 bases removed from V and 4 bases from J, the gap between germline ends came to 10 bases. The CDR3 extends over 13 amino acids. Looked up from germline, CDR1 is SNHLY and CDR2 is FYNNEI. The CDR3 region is CASSDVVTYEQYF. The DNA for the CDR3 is TGTGCCAGCAGTGATGTAGTCACTTACGAGCAGTACTTC.

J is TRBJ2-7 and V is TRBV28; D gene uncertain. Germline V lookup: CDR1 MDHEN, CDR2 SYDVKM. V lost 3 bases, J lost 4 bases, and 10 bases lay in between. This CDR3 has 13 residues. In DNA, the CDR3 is TGTGCCAGCAGTTTTTCCGGCTCTTACGAGCAGTACTTC. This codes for CASSFSGSYEQYF. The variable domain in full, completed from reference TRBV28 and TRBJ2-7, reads DVKVTQSSRYLVKRTGEKVFLECVQDMDHENMFWYRQDPGLGLRLIYFSYDVKMKEKGDIPEGYSVSREKKERFSLILESASTNQTSMYLCASSFSGSYEQYFGPGTRLTVT.

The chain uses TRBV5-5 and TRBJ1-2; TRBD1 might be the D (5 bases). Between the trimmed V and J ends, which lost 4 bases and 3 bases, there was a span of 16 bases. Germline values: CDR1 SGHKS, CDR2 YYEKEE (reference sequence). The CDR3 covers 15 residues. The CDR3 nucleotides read TGTGCCAGCAGCCAAGAGGGGACCAGGGACTATGGCTACACCTTC. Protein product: CASSQEGTRDYGYTF.

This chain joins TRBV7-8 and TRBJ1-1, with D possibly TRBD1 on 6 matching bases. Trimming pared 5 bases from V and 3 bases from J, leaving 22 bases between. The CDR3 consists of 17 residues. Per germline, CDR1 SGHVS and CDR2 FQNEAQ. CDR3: CASSPYRYGQKHTEAFF. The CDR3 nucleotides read TGTGCCAGCAGCCCCTACAGATACGGACAGAAGCACACTGAAGCTTTCTTT.

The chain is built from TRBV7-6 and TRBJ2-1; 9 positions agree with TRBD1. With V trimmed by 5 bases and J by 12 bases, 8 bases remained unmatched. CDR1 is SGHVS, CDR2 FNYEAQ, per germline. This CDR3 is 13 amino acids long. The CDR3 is CASSPGQGDRQFF. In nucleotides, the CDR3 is TGTGCCAGCAGCCCGGGACAGGGAGATAGGCAGTTCTTC. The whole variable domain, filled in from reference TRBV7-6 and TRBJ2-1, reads GAGVSQSPRYKVTKRGQDVALRCDPISGHVSLYWYRQALGQGPEFLTYFNYEAQQDKSGLPNDRFSAERPEGSISTLTIQRTEQRDSAMYRCASSPGQGDRQFFGPGTRLTVL.

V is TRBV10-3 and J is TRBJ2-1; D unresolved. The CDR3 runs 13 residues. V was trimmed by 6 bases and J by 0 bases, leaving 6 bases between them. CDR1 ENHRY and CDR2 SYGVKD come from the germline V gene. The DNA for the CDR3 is TGTGCCATCAGGAAGAGCTCCTACAATGAGCAGTTCTTC. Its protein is CAIRKSSYNEQFF.

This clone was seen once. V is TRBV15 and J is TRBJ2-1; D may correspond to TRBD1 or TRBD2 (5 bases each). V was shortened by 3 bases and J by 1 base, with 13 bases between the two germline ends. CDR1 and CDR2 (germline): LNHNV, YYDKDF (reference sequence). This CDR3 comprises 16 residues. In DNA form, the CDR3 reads TGTGCCACCAGCAGGGGGGTGGGGAAATCCTACAATGAGCAGTTCTTC. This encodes CATSRGVGKSYNEQFF.

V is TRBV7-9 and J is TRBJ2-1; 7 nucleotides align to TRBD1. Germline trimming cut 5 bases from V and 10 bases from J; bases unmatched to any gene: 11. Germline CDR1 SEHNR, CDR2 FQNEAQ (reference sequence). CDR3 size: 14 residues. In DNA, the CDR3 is TGTGCCAGCAGCCCGAGGGACAGTCCGCGAGAGCAGTTCTTC. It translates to CASSPRDSPREQFF.

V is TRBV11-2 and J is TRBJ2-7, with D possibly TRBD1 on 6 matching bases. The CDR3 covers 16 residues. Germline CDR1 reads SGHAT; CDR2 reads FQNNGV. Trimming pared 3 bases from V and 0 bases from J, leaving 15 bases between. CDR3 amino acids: CASSFPYRDPSYEQYF. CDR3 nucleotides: TGTGCCAGCAGCTTTCCATACAGGGACCCCTCCTACGAGCAGTACTTC.

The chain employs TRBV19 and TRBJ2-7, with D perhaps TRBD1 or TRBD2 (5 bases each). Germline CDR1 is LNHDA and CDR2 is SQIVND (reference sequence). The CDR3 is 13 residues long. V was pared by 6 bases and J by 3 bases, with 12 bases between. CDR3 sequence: CASRDEGLYEQYF. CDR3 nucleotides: TGTGCCAGTAGGGATGAGGGGCTCTACGAGCAGTACTTC.

In DNA form, the CDR3 reads TGTGCCAGCAGTTTGGGGGTGAGAGGTCCAAACTACGAGCAGTACTTC. The encoded protein is CASSLGVRGPNYEQYF. The chain is built from TRBV28 and TRBJ2-7, with D perhaps matching TRBD1 or TRBD2 (5 bases each). Germline assignment: CDR1 MDHEN and CDR2 SYDVKM. The CDR3 length is 16 residues. V was clipped by 3 bases and J by 3 bases, with 18 bases between them.

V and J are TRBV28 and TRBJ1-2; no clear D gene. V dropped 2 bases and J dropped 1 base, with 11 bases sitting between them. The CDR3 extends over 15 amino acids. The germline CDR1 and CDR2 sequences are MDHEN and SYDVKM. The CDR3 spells CASSLALQSNYGYTF. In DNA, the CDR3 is TGTGCCAGCAGTTTAGCTCTACAGAGTAACTATGGCTACACCTTC.

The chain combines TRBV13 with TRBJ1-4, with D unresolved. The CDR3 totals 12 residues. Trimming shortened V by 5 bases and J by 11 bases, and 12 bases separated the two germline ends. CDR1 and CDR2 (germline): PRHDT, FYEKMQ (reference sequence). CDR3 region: CASSPGFGKLFF. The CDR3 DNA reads TGTGCCAGCAGCCCTGGATTTGGGAAACTGTTTTTT.